This TCR beta chain was identified during a study of immune heterogeneity within non-small cell lung tumors. Study-wide context: Classification of the tumors gave several squamous cell carcinomas, around ten non-squamous carcinomas and 1 not otherwise specified.

TCR beta CDR3 regions came from multiplex PCR with 32 forward V and 13 reverse J primers. TCRdb reanalysed the multiplex PCR reads using MiXCR and keeps one entry per CDR3 protein. The data show 2,700 or so distinct CDR3 sequences, under 30% seen once. This CDR3 comprises 15 residues. The starting template was genomic DNA from bulk tumor, approximately 600 ng per sample. Biopsies that were spaced far apart were taken, several per primary tumor, during surgery. These patients got curative surgery after being newly diagnosed with untreated non-small cell lung cancer. Individuals who provided samples were patients with newly diagnosed non-small cell lung cancer who were having surgery with curative intent. Study-level points and caveats: Identical dominant CDR3 beta clonotypes recurred across tumor sites within a patient, alongside site-unique high-frequency clones. Individual patients showed largely nonoverlapping sets of high-frequency T-cell receptor beta clonotypes.

On this clonotype: Its specificity is not known. One base away lies a much larger clone, so this may be a sequencing read error.

The chain has TRBV12-3 or TRBV12-4 and TRBJ1-4; TRBD1 agrees at 7 bases. The sequencing input was lung tumor tissue. This TCR came from a man aged 50 to 60 with non-small cell lung cancer. CDR3 amino acids: CASSSRQGYNEELFF. In nucleotides, the CDR3 is TGTGCCAGCAGTTCAAGACAGGGTTATAATGAAGAACTGTTTTTT.